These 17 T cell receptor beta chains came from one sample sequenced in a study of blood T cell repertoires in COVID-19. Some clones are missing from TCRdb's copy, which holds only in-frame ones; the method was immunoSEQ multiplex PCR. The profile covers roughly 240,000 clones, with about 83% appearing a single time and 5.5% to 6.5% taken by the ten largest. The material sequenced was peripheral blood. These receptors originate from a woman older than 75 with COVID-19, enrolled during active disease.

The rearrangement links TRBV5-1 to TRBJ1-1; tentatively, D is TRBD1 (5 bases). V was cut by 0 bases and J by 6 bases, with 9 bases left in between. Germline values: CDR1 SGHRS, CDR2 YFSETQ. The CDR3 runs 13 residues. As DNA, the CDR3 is TGCGCCAGCAGCTTGGTGCGGGACTCTGAAGCTTTCTTT. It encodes CASSLVRDSEAFF.

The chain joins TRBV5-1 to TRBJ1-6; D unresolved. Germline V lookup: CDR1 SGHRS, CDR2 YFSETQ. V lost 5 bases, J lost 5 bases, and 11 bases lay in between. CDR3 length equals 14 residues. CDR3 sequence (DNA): TGCGCCAGCAGTCTGACGGGAAATAATTCACCCCTCCACTTT. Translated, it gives CASSLTGNNSPLHF.

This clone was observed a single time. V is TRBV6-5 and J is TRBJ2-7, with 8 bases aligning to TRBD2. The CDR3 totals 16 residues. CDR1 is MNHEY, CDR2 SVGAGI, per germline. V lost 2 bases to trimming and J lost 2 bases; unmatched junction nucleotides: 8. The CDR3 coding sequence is TGTGCCAGCAGTTACAAATCTGCGGGGGGTGCCTACGAGCAGTACTTC. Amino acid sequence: CASSYKSAGGAYEQYF.

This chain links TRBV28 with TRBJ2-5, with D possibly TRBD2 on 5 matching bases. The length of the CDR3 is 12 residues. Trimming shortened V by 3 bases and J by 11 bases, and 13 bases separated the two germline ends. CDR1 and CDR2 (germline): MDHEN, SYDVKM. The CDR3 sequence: CASSLGSGFQYF. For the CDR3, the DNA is TGTGCCAGCAGTTTGGGTTCGGGGTTTCAGTACTTC.

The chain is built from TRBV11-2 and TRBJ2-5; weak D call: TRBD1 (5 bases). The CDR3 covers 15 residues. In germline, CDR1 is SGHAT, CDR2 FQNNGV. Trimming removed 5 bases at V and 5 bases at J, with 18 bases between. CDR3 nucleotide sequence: TGTGCCAGCAGCCTAACCAGGGCCACGGCGGAGACCCAGTACTTC. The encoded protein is CASSLTRATAETQYF.

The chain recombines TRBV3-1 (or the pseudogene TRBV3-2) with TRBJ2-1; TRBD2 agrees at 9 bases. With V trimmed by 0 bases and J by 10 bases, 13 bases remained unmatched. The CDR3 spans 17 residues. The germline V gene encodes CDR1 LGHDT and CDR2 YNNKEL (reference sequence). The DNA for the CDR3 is TGTGCCAGCAGCCAAGATGGGGCAGGACTAGCGAGAAACGAGCAGTTCTTC. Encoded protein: CASSQDGAGLARNEQFF.

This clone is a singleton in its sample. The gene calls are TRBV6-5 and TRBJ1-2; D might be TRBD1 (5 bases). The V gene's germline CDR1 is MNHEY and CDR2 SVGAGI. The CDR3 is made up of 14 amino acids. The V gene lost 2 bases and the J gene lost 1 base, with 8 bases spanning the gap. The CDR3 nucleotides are TGTGCCAGCAGTTACGGTCAGGGTAACTATGGCTACACCTTC. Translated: CASSYGQGNYGYTF.

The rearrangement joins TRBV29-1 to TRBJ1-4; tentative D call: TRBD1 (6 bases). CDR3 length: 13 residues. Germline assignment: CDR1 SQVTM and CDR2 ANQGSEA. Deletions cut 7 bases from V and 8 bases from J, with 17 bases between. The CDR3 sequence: CSAGAGAGEKLFF. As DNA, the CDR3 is TGCAGCGCCGGGGCGGGGGCCGGAGAAAAACTGTTTTTT. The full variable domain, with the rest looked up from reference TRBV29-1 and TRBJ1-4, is SAVISQKPSRDICQRGTSLTIQCQVDSQVTMMFWYRQQPGQSLTLIATANQGSEATYESGFVIDKFPISRPNLTFSTLTVSNMSPEDSSIYLCSAGAGAGEKLFFGSGTQLSVL.

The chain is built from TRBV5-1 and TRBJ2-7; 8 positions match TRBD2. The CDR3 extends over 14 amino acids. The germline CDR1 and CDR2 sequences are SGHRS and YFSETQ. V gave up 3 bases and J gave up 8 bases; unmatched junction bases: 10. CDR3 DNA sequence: TGCGCCAGCAGCTCGGGGGGGCCTGAGGTCAAGCAGTACTTC. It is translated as CASSSGGPEVKQYF.

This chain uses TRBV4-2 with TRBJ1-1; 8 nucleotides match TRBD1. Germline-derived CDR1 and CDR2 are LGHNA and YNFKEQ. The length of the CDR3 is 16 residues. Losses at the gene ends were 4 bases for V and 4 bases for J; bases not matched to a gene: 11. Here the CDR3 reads CASSPRFGTGRTEAFF. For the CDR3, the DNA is TGTGCCAGCAGCCCAAGGTTCGGGACAGGCCGCACTGAAGCTTTCTTT.

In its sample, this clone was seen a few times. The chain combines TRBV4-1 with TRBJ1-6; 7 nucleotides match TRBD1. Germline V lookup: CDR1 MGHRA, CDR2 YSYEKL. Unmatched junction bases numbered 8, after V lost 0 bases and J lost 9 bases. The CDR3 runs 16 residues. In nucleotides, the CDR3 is TGCGCCAGCAGCCAAGATCCGGAGGGGGCGCGTTCACCCCTCCACTTT. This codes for CASSQDPEGARSPLHF.

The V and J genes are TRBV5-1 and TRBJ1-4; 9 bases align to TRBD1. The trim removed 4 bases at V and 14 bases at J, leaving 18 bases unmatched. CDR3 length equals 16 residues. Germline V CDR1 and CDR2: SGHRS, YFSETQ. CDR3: CASSLLPGQGVGRLFF. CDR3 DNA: TGCGCCAGCAGCCTACTTCCGGGACAGGGAGTAGGAAGGCTGTTTTTT.

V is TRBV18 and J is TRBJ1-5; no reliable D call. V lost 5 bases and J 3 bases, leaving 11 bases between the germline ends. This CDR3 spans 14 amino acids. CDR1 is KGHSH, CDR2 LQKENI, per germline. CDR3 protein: CASSLSRNNQPQHF. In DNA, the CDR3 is TGTGCCAGCTCATTGTCCAGAAACAATCAGCCCCAGCATTTT.

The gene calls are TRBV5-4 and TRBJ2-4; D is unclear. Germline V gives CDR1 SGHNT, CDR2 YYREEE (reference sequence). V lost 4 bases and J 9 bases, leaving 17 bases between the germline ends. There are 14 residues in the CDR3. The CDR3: CASSPPEDAAIQYF. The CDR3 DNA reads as TGTGCCAGCAGCCCCCCAGAGGATGCGGCCATTCAGTACTTC.

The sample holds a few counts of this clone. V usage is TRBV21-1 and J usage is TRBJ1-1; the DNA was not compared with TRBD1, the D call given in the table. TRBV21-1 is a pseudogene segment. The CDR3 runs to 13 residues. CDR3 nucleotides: TGTGCCAGCAATTCAGGGGTTTGCACTGAAGCTTTCTTT. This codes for CASNSGVCTEAFF.

CDR3 in amino acids: CASSWDSSRRTEAFF. The CDR3 coding sequence is TGTGCCAGCAGCTGGGACAGCTCCCGGCGAACTGAAGCTTTCTTT. The chain combines TRBV7-3 with TRBJ1-1; 7 bases align to TRBD1. V gave up 4 bases and J gave up 5 bases; unmatched junction bases: 10. The germline V gene has CDR1 SGHTA and CDR2 FQGTGA. The CDR3 consists of 15 residues. The whole variable domain, remainder taken from reference TRBV7-3 and TRBJ1-1, is GAGVSQTPSNKVTEKGKYVELRCDPISGHTALYWYRQSLGQGPEFLIYFQGTGAADDSGLPNDRFFAVRPEGSVSTLKIQRTERGDSAVYLCASSWDSSRRTEAFFGQGTRLTVV.

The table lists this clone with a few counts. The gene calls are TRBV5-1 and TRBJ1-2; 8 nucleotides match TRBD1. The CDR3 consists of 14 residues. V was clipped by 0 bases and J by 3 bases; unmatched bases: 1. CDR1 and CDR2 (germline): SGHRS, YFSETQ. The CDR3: CASSLDRGDYGYTF. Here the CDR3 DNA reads TGCGCCAGCAGCTTGGACAGGGGGGACTATGGCTACACCTTC. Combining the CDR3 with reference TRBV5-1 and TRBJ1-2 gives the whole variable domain KAGVTQTPRYLIKTRGQQVTLSCSPISGHRSVSWYQQTPGQGLQFLFEYFSETQRNKGNFPGRFSGRQFSNSRSEMNVSTLELGDSALYLCASSLDRGDYGYTFGSGTRLTVV.